These 26 T cell receptor beta chains were all obtained from the same sample, sequenced in a study of blood T cell repertoires in COVID-19. Profiling relied on immunoSEQ multiplex PCR, and the TCRdb table lists in-frame clones only, not all of them. This sample yields 170,000 or so clones, of which about 75% are seen a single time; roughly 28% belongs to the top ten. The sample taken for sequencing was peripheral blood. The receptor set was obtained from a woman aged 70 to 79 with acute or convalescent COVID-19.

A remark on this clone: The same CDR3 also results from other DNA sequences found in this sample. The chain couples TRBV2 to TRBJ1-4; 9 positions match TRBD1. CDR1 and CDR2 from the germline V gene are SNHLY and FYNNEI. The CDR3 runs to 14 residues. Trimming cost V 6 bases and J 7 bases; bases outside gene matches: 6. This CDR3 is CASSVQGAGEKLFF. The CDR3 coding sequence is TGTGCCAGCAGCGTACAGGGGGCCGGTGAAAAACTGTTTTTT. The full variable domain, completed using reference TRBV2 and TRBJ1-4, is EPEVTQTPSHQVTQMGQEVILRCVPISNHLYFYWYRQILGQKVEFLVSFYNNEISEKSEIFDDQFSVERPDGSNFTLKIRSTKLEDSAMYFCASSVQGAGEKLFFGSGTQLSVL.

This sequence joins TRBV19 and TRBJ2-7; the D gene is possibly TRBD1 (5 bases). The CDR3 is 15 amino acids. Trimming shortened V by 9 bases and J by 2 bases, and 20 bases separated the two germline ends. CDR1 is LNHDA and CDR2 is SQIVND in the germline V gene (reference sequence). Written as DNA, the CDR3 is TGTGCCAGCTCCGCCGCCAGGACAATCACCTACGAGCAGTACTTC. Translation: CASSAARTITYEQYF.

V gene TRBV28 combines with J gene TRBJ1-2, with a weak D call TRBD1 (6 bases). CDR3 size: 16 residues. The V and J ends lost 4 bases and 4 bases respectively, with 19 bases between them. Germline CDR1 MDHEN, CDR2 SYDVKM. The CDR3 nucleotides are TGTGCCAGCAGTTACCCCCGGGAGGGGGAGGTCTATGGCTACACCTTC. This sequence encodes CASSYPREGEVYGYTF.

The genes are TRBV5-4 and TRBJ1-3; D is uncertain. Per germline, CDR1 SGHNT and CDR2 YYREEE (reference sequence). The V end lost 1 base, the J end lost 4 bases, and 9 bases lay between the germline ends. The CDR3 runs to 14 residues. This chain's CDR3 is CASSLMGDGNTIYF. The CDR3 coding sequence is TGTGCCAGCAGCTTGATGGGAGACGGAAACACCATATATTTT.

This chain uses TRBV3-1 (or the pseudogene TRBV3-2) with TRBJ1-5; no reliable D call. V gave up 1 base and J gave up 7 bases, with 14 bases separating them. This CDR3 has 15 amino acids. Germline CDR1 and CDR2: LGHDT and YNNKEL (reference sequence). CDR3 nucleotide sequence: TGTGCCAGCAGCCAAGGGGGTGGAGGGAGCCAGCCCCAGCATTTT. It is translated as CASSQGGGGSQPQHF.

The chain links TRBV5-4 to TRBJ2-1; D is possibly TRBD2 (5 bases). CDR3 length equals 16 residues. Germline values: CDR1 SGHNT, CDR2 YYREEE (reference sequence). V was shortened by 2 bases and J by 2 bases, with 14 bases between the two germline ends. The CDR3 nucleotides read TGTGCCAGCAGCTTCCGGGATTTTGGTCCCTACAATGAGCAGTTCTTC. Translation: CASSFRDFGPYNEQFF.

The V call is TRBV24-1, the J call TRBJ2-1; no reliable D call. The CDR3 is 12 amino acids. With 2 bases removed from V and 7 bases from J, the gap between germline ends came to 5 bases. CDR1 KGHDR and CDR2 SFDVKD come from the germline V gene. CDR3: CATSDSVNEQFF. CDR3 nucleotides: TGTGCCACCAGTGATTCAGTGAATGAGCAGTTCTTC.

The chain joins TRBV5-1 to TRBJ2-1; D is undetermined. Looked up from germline, CDR1 is SGHRS and CDR2 is YFSETQ. This CDR3 has 13 amino acids. Deletions cut 2 bases from V and 4 bases from J, with 7 bases between. CDR3 sequence reads: CASSFRGYNEQFF. The DNA of the CDR3 is TGCGCCAGCAGCTTTAGAGGATACAATGAGCAGTTCTTC.

The genes are TRBV9 and TRBJ2-6, with no clear D. Per germline, CDR1 SGDLS and CDR2 YYNGEE. There are 14 residues in the CDR3. Trimming cost V 5 bases and J 1 base, with 7 bases left between them. CDR3 sequence (DNA): TGTGCCAGCAGTTATTCTTCTGGGGCCAACGTCCTGACTTTC. Amino acid sequence: CASSYSSGANVLTF.

The chain is built from TRBV5-6 and TRBJ2-3; a weak D match, TRBD2 (7 bases). V was pared by 1 base and J by 0 bases, with 18 bases between. This CDR3 has 18 residues. From germline, CDR1 is SGHDT and CDR2 YYEEEE. CDR3 protein: CASSLRGGLRTSTDTQYF. DNA for the CDR3: TGTGCCAGCAGCTTGAGGGGGGGCTTACGGACTAGCACAGATACGCAGTATTTT.

The rearrangement joins TRBV7-3 to TRBJ1-1; weak D call: TRBD1 (5 bases). Germline loops: CDR1 SGHTA, CDR2 FQGTGA. The CDR3 totals 12 residues. The V and J ends lost 5 bases and 11 bases respectively, with 15 bases between them. The CDR3 protein is CASSPAPRGAFF. The CDR3 coding sequence is TGTGCCAGCAGCCCAGCGCCCCGGGGGGCTTTCTTT.

The V and J genes are TRBV2 and TRBJ1-1, with D possibly matching TRBD1 (5 bases). Germline V CDR1 and CDR2: SNHLY, FYNNEI. The CDR3 is 16 residues long. Trimming took 3 bases from V and 7 from J, leaving 21 bases between them. Here the CDR3 reads CASSEIGRGAGGEAFF. CDR3 nucleotides: TGTGCCAGCAGTGAGATTGGGAGAGGGGCGGGGGGTGAAGCTTTCTTT.

The V call is TRBV5-6, the J call TRBJ2-7; 9 bases line up with TRBD1. J was trimmed by 2 bases and V by 6 bases; bases with no gene match: 6. Germline V gene lookup returns CDR1 SGHDT and CDR2 YYEEEE. The CDR3 is 14 residues long. This CDR3 reads CASTPGTGPYEQYF. Here the CDR3 DNA reads TGTGCCAGCACTCCCGGGACAGGGCCCTACGAGCAGTACTTC.

This clone was seen only a few times. The V gene is TRBV18, the J gene TRBJ1-2, with 9 bases that match TRBD1. Germline V gene data show CDR1 as KGHSH and CDR2 as LQKENI. The V and J ends lost 4 bases and 1 base, in that order; junction bases with no gene match: 4. The CDR3 spans 15 residues. CDR3 nucleotides: TGTGCCAGCTCACGGACAGGGGAGGTTAACTATGGCTACACCTTC. It translates to CASSRTGEVNYGYTF.

Many counts were recorded for this clone. The chain employs TRBV5-6 and TRBJ2-7; D gene unclear. Germline CDR1 is SGHDT and CDR2 is YYEEEE. Trimming left V 0 bases short and J 2 bases short, with 12 bases between. This CDR3 region has 15 residues. The CDR3 DNA follows: TGTGCCAGCAGCTTGGGCCACTACGGTCCCTACGAGCAGTACTTC. This encodes CASSLGHYGPYEQYF.

The chain recombines TRBV2 with TRBJ2-3, with 13 bases aligning to TRBD2. CDR1 is SNHLY and CDR2 is FYNNEI in the germline V gene. The CDR3 has 15 residues. Trimming took 6 bases from V and 3 from J; bases not matched to a gene: 3. Written as DNA, the CDR3 is TGTGCCAGCAGAGGACTAGCGGGAGCAACAGATACGCAGTATTTT. Translating it yields CASRGLAGATDTQYF.

The chain links TRBV7-8 to TRBJ2-1; weak D call: TRBD1 (6 bases). Germline assignment: CDR1 SGHVS and CDR2 FQNEAQ. V was clipped by 1 base and J by 8 bases, with 30 bases between them. The CDR3 covers 20 residues. The CDR3 DNA is TGTGCCAGCAGCTTAGGACGAGTCGGCCACCGGGACACAAGTTGGGATGAGCAGTTCTTC. Translated: CASSLGRVGHRDTSWDEQFF.

Written as DNA, the CDR3 is TGTGCCAGCAGCGACGCGGGACTAGCGGGAGGGGACACCGGGGAGCTGTTTTTT. This gives the protein CASSDAGLAGGDTGELFF. V and J are TRBV5-4 and TRBJ2-2; 16 bases match TRBD2. The CDR3 sequence is 18 residues long. The J segment lost 3 bases and the V segment lost 4 bases, leaving 6 bases of the junction unmatched. Germline lookup yields CDR1 SGHNT and CDR2 YYREEE (reference sequence).

This clone was seen more than once but under ten times. The chain uses TRBV7-9 and TRBJ2-3, with 7 positions matching TRBD1. The ends lost 0 bases at V and 8 bases at J; junction bases unmatched: 5. The CDR3 spans 14 residues. Germline CDR1 is SEHNR and CDR2 is FQNEAQ (reference sequence). The CDR3 bases are TGTGCCAGCAGCTTAGCCGGACAGGACGGTACGCAGTATTTT. Residues: CASSLAGQDGTQYF. The full variable domain, with the rest looked up from reference TRBV7-9 and TRBJ2-3, is DTGVSQNPRHKITKRGQNVTFRCDPISEHNRLYWYRQTLGQGPEFLTYFQNEAQLEKSRLLSDRFSAERPKGSFSTLEIQRTEQGDSAMYLCASSLAGQDGTQYFGPGTRLTVL.

The CDR3 protein is CASSAVTGQDEQYF. The CDR3, as DNA: TGTGCCAGCTCAGCGGTGACAGGTCAGGACGAGCAGTACTTC. V is TRBV18 and J is TRBJ2-7; possible D gene TRBD1, 6 bases. The V gene's germline CDR1 is KGHSH and CDR2 LQKENI. The V end lost 5 bases, the J end lost 5 bases, and 16 bases lay between the germline ends. This CDR3 region has 14 residues.

This clone has a single count. V is TRBV2 and J is TRBJ2-7; TRBD2 matches 9 bases. V lost 10 bases, J lost 2 bases, and 9 bases stayed unmatched. The CDR3 totals 14 residues. The germline V gene encodes CDR1 SNHLY and CDR2 FYNNEI. The CDR3 sequence: CATTTASGTYEQYF. The DNA for the CDR3 is TGTGCCACCACTACGGCTAGCGGGACCTACGAGCAGTACTTC.

This chain links TRBV15 with TRBJ2-1, with 11 bases fitting TRBD2. V shed 0 bases and J 7 bases; nucleotides not matched to a gene: 8. Germline CDR1 is LNHNV and CDR2 is YYDKDF (reference sequence). The CDR3 is made up of 17 amino acids. CDR3 loop: CATSRDPLAGGSNEQFF. CDR3 bases: TGTGCCACCAGCAGAGATCCGCTAGCGGGAGGATCTAATGAGCAGTTCTTC.

The rearrangement uses TRBV6-5 and TRBJ2-7, with D maybe TRBD1 (5 bases). Germline V gives CDR1 MNHEY, CDR2 SVGAGI. This CDR3 comprises 15 residues. The germline V and J ends were trimmed by 6 bases and 0 bases, with 15 bases remaining between them. CDR3 sequence (DNA): TGTGCCAGCAGCGCCGCCAGGGCGAGCTCCTACGAGCAGTACTTC. As protein: CASSAARASSYEQYF.

The genes are TRBV18 and TRBJ2-3, with TRBD1 matching over 9 bases. The CDR3 is made up of 17 amino acids. J was trimmed by 4 bases and V by 3 bases; bases with no gene match: 11. CDR1 and CDR2 from the germline V gene are KGHSH and LQKENI. Here the CDR3 reads CASSPSNRGQLADTQYF. CDR3 nucleotide sequence: TGTGCCAGCTCACCTTCGAACAGGGGGCAGCTGGCAGATACGCAGTATTTT.

This clone was detected only once. The J gene is TRBJ1-1, the V gene TRBV19; tentative D call: TRBD1 (6 bases). Per the germline V gene, CDR1 is LNHDA and CDR2 is SQIVND (reference sequence). V lost 7 bases, J lost 3 bases, and 12 bases lay in between. The CDR3 spans 13 residues. CDR3 nucleotides: TGTGCCAGTACCGGACAGCGATACACTGAAGCTTTCTTT. This gives the protein CASTGQRYTEAFF.

This chain joins TRBV2 and TRBJ1-4; a possible D gene is TRBD1 (6 bases). Germline V gene data show CDR1 as SNHLY and CDR2 as FYNNEI. V was trimmed by 6 bases and J by 11 bases, leaving 16 bases between them. The CDR3 length is 13 residues. CDR3 nucleotides: TGTGCCAGCAGCCCCAGGGGAATCCGGAAACTGTTTTTT. Translated: CASSPRGIRKLFF.